This entry concerns a single T cell receptor (beta chain). As yet, its antigen is unknown. This specimen belongs to a study of cytomegalovirus exposure and HLA in healthy donors. Study outcomes and limitations: According to a subsequent analysis, TCR clusters identified in the first cohort showed a tendency to co-occur across the 100 to 150 validation repertoires. With high specificity and sensitivity, the classifier reportedly diagnosed cytomegalovirus status.

Assay: immunoSEQ multiplex PCR; the TCRdb copy retains only in-frame clones and omits some. The sample lists under 95,000 clones, approximately 91% occurring once. Germline CDR1 reads SGHAT; CDR2 reads FQNNGV. This CDR3 is built from 16 residues. V lost 0 bases to trimming and J lost 8 bases, with 17 bases between them. This sequence joins TRBV11-2 and TRBJ2-1, with D possibly matching TRBD2 (5 bases). Sequencing input: PBMCs. The TCR originated in a man younger than 40 in good health and CMV-seronegative. The CDR3 sequence: CASSLDVPASSHEQFF. The CDR3 DNA sequence: TGTGCCAGCAGCTTAGATGTCCCCGCTAGCTCCCATGAGCAGTTCTTC.